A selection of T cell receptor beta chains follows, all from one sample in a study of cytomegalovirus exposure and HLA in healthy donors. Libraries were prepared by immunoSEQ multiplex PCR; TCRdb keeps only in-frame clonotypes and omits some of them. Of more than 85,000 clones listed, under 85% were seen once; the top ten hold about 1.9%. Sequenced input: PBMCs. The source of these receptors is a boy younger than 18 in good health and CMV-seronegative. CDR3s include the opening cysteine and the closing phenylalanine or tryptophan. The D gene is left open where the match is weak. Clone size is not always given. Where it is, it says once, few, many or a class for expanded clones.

CDR3nt: TGTGCCACCAGCAGAGTAAGCGGGTCGTCCTACGAGCAGTACTTC; CDR3aa: CATSRVSGSSYEQYF; v_gene: TRBV15; j_gene: TRBJ2-7; d_gene: .; abundance: .
CDR3nt: TGTGCCAGCAGCCGGACTGGGAATTCCGGGGAGCTGTTTTTT; CDR3aa: CASSRTGNSGELFF; v_gene: TRBV7-9; j_gene: TRBJ2-2; d_gene: .; abundance: .
CDR3nt: TGTGCCTGGCCGACAGGGACGGATTATGGCTACACCTTC; CDR3aa: CAWPTGTDYGYTF; v_gene: TRBV30; j_gene: TRBJ1-2; d_gene: TRBD1; abundance: .
CDR3nt: TGTGCCAGCAGCTTAGTAACGGAGTCTGTAGCTTTCTTT; CDR3aa: CASSLVTESVAFF; v_gene: TRBV7-9; j_gene: TRBJ1-1; d_gene: .; abundance: .
CDR3nt: TGCGCCAGCAGTCAACCGGCCGAGGACAGCCCTGAAGCTTTCTTT; CDR3aa: CASSQPAEDSPEAFF; v_gene: TRBV23-1; j_gene: TRBJ1-1; d_gene: .; abundance: .
CDR3nt: TGTGCCAGCAATCAGGGGGCCCGAGCTAACTATGGCTACACCTTC; CDR3aa: CASNQGARANYGYTF; v_gene: TRBV6-5; j_gene: TRBJ1-2; d_gene: TRBD1; abundance: .
CDR3nt: TGTGCCAGCAGTGAATCTCGAGGTAACTCCTACGAGCAGTACTTC; CDR3aa: CASSESRGNSYEQYF; v_gene: TRBV25-1; j_gene: TRBJ2-7; d_gene: .; abundance: .
CDR3nt: TGCGCCAGCAGCCTAGGACAATCGAACACTGAAGCTTTCTTT; CDR3aa: CASSLGQSNTEAFF; v_gene: TRBV4-3; j_gene: TRBJ1-1; d_gene: .; abundance: .
CDR3nt: TGTGCCAGTAGTCCGACAGGGTTCTACGAGCAGTACTTC; CDR3aa: CASSPTGFYEQYF; v_gene: TRBV19; j_gene: TRBJ2-7; d_gene: TRBD1; abundance: .
CDR3nt: TGTGCCTGGAGGAGGCTAGGGGCCAACGTCCTGACTTTC; CDR3aa: CAWRRLGANVLTF; v_gene: TRBV30; j_gene: TRBJ2-6; d_gene: .; abundance: few
CDR3nt: TGTGCCAGCCGATTCCTGGGGGACATGAACACTGAAGCTTTCTTT; CDR3aa: CASRFLGDMNTEAFF; v_gene: TRBV28; j_gene: TRBJ1-1; d_gene: .; abundance: once
CDR3nt: TGTGCCAGCAGTTACTCCCGGGACAGCTATGGCTACACCTTC; CDR3aa: CASSYSRDSYGYTF; v_gene: TRBV6-5; j_gene: TRBJ1-2; d_gene: TRBD1; abundance: .
CDR3nt: TGTGCCAGCAGCTTTCTCGGGGGGGAGGATGGCTACACCTTC; CDR3aa: CASSFLGGEDGYTF; v_gene: TRBV21-1; j_gene: TRBJ1-2; d_gene: .; abundance: medium-sized
CDR3nt: TGTGCCAGCTCACCTATAACGAGTCCCACTGAAGCTTTCTTT; CDR3aa: CASSPITSPTEAFF; v_gene: TRBV18; j_gene: TRBJ1-1; d_gene: .; abundance: .
CDR3nt: TGTGCCAGCAGTACCCGCGGAGATTACGAGCAGTACTTC; CDR3aa: CASSTRGDYEQYF; v_gene: TRBV7-6; j_gene: TRBJ2-7; d_gene: .; abundance: .
CDR3nt: TGTGCCAGCAGTGGGAGTCAGTACGAGCAGTACTTC; CDR3aa: CASSGSQYEQYF; v_gene: TRBV27; j_gene: TRBJ2-7; d_gene: .; abundance: .
CDR3nt: TGTGCCAGCAAGGAAGCAGGGAGTTATTTT; CDR3aa: CASKEAGSYF; v_gene: TRBV6-1; j_gene: TRBJ1-3; d_gene: .; abundance: .
CDR3nt: TGCAGCGTTCTGACAGATACGCAGTATTTT; CDR3aa: CSVLTDTQYF; v_gene: TRBV29-1; j_gene: TRBJ2-3; d_gene: .; abundance: .
CDR3nt: TGTGCCAGCAGCATCAGGGGTATGGTGAATTCACCCCTCCACTTT; CDR3aa: CASSIRGMVNSPLHF; v_gene: TRBV11-2; j_gene: TRBJ1-6; d_gene: .; abundance: .
CDR3nt: TGTGCCAGCAGTCCTCCTCGGGGTTCCTATAATTCACCCCTCCACTTT; CDR3aa: CASSPPRGSYNSPLHF; v_gene: TRBV6-6; j_gene: TRBJ1-6; d_gene: .; abundance: .
CDR3nt: TGTGCCTGGAGCGGGACAGGAAATCAGCCCCAGCATTTT; CDR3aa: CAWSGTGNQPQHF; v_gene: TRBV30; j_gene: TRBJ1-5; d_gene: TRBD1; abundance: .
CDR3nt: TGTGCCTGGAGTGTACTCGTTTACGAGCAGTACTTC; CDR3aa: CAWSVLVYEQYF; v_gene: TRBV30; j_gene: TRBJ2-7; d_gene: .; abundance: .
CDR3nt: TGTGCCAGCAGCCAACAGGGGGCTGACATTCAGTACTTC; CDR3aa: CASSQQGADIQYF; v_gene: TRBV11-2; j_gene: TRBJ2-4; d_gene: TRBD1; abundance: .
CDR3nt: TGTGCCAGCTCACAATCCACAGGGGAGAGCACCATATATTTT; CDR3aa: CASSQSTGESTIYF; v_gene: TRBV18; j_gene: TRBJ1-3; d_gene: TRBD1; abundance: few
CDR3nt: TGTGCCAGCAGAGGGACAGCGGTCGAGCAGTACTTC; CDR3aa: CASRGTAVEQYF; v_gene: TRBV27; j_gene: TRBJ2-7; d_gene: TRBD1; abundance: .
CDR3nt: TGCGCCAGCAGCCAAGATACGGGACTAGCGGGATCACGGCAGTACTTC; CDR3aa: CASSQDTGLAGSRQYF; v_gene: TRBV4-3; j_gene: TRBJ2-7; d_gene: TRBD2; abundance: .
CDR3nt: TGTGCCAGCAGCGTAGGTACAGGGGGATTGAATGAAAAACTGTTTTTT; CDR3aa: CASSVGTGGLNEKLFF; v_gene: TRBV9; j_gene: TRBJ1-4; d_gene: TRBD1; abundance: .
CDR3nt: TGTGCCAGCAGCACCGGGACAGGGGCGGATGGCTACACCTTC; CDR3aa: CASSTGTGADGYTF; v_gene: TRBV9; j_gene: TRBJ1-2; d_gene: TRBD1; abundance: once
CDR3nt: TGCGCCAGCAGCCCGGACAGGGGGTTATCTGAAGCTTTCTTT; CDR3aa: CASSPDRGLSEAFF; v_gene: TRBV5-1; j_gene: TRBJ1-1; d_gene: TRBD1; abundance: .
CDR3nt: TGTGCCAGCAGCCCAACAGGGGCTGTGGAGCAGTTCTTC; CDR3aa: CASSPTGAVEQFF; v_gene: TRBV7-9; j_gene: TRBJ2-1; d_gene: TRBD1; abundance: .
CDR3nt: TGTGCCAGCAGCCGGGGACAGGAAACCTATGGCTACACCTTC; CDR3aa: CASSRGQETYGYTF; v_gene: TRBV6-5; j_gene: TRBJ1-2; d_gene: TRBD1; abundance: .
CDR3nt: TGTGCCAGCAGCGTATGGGGAGGGGCCTCGGCGGTTGGCTACACCTTC; CDR3aa: CASSVWGGASAVGYTF; v_gene: TRBV9; j_gene: TRBJ1-2; d_gene: .; abundance: .
CDR3nt: TGTGCCAGTAGTGAGGCCAGGGGCACAGATACGCAGTATTTT; CDR3aa: CASSEARGTDTQYF; v_gene: TRBV19; j_gene: TRBJ2-3; d_gene: .; abundance: .
CDR3nt: TGTGCCAGCAGCGTAGGAGTGGGGCCCAATGAAAAACTGTTTTTT; CDR3aa: CASSVGVGPNEKLFF; v_gene: TRBV9; j_gene: TRBJ1-4; d_gene: .; abundance: .
CDR3nt: TGTGCCAGTTGCGGGGAGGGGGATTTTACTGAAGCTTTCTTT; CDR3aa: CASCGEGDFTEAFF; v_gene: TRBV19; j_gene: TRBJ1-1; d_gene: .; abundance: .
CDR3nt: TGTGCCAGCAGCGTAGACGGCGGGTCCCCCTACGAGCAGTACTTC; CDR3aa: CASSVDGGSPYEQYF; v_gene: TRBV9; j_gene: TRBJ2-7; d_gene: .; abundance: .
CDR3nt: TGTGCCAGCAGTCCGACGGGGGAGTCGGTCTATGGCTACACCTTC; CDR3aa: CASSPTGESVYGYTF; v_gene: TRBV25-1; j_gene: TRBJ1-2; d_gene: .; abundance: .
CDR3nt: TGCGCCAGCAGCCAACACACAATGAACACTGAAGCTTTCTTT; CDR3aa: CASSQHTMNTEAFF; v_gene: TRBV4-1; j_gene: TRBJ1-1; d_gene: .; abundance: once
CDR3nt: TGTGCCAGCAGCTTGCGACAGGGGATCTTCGAGCAGTACTTC; CDR3aa: CASSLRQGIFEQYF; v_gene: TRBV7-8; j_gene: TRBJ2-7; d_gene: TRBD1; abundance: .
CDR3nt: TGTGCCAGTAGCCCGGGACTACTCCCTTTCTTT; CDR3aa: CASSPGLLPFF; v_gene: TRBV19; j_gene: TRBJ1-1; d_gene: .; abundance: .
CDR3nt: TGCGCCAGCAGCCACGGACTAGCGGGTCCGAACACCGGGGAGCTGTTTTTT; CDR3aa: CASSHGLAGPNTGELFF; v_gene: TRBV4-3; j_gene: TRBJ2-2; d_gene: TRBD2; abundance: .
CDR3nt: TGTGCCAGCAGTGGACAGGAGGGCTTCTATGGCTACACCTTC; CDR3aa: CASSGQEGFYGYTF; v_gene: TRBV6-5; j_gene: TRBJ1-2; d_gene: TRBD1; abundance: .
CDR3nt: TGCGCCAGCAGCCGGGACAGGTCACCCTTCCTCTATAATTCACCCCTCCACTTT; CDR3aa: CASSRDRSPFLYNSPLHF; v_gene: TRBV4-1; j_gene: TRBJ1-6; d_gene: TRBD1; abundance: .
CDR3nt: TGCAGCGTTGGAAGGGCAGGGCCCAAGATGAACACTGAAGCTTTCTTT; CDR3aa: CSVGRAGPKMNTEAFF; v_gene: TRBV29-1; j_gene: TRBJ1-1; d_gene: .; abundance: .
CDR3nt: TGTGCCAGCAGCTCGATGACTAGCGGGAGGGATGAGCAGTTCTTC; CDR3aa: CASSSMTSGRDEQFF; v_gene: TRBV11-3; j_gene: TRBJ2-1; d_gene: TRBD2; abundance: .
CDR3nt: TGTGCCAGCAGCTTGCTTGGGCCCGAGCAGTACTTC; CDR3aa: CASSLLGPEQYF; v_gene: TRBV7-9; j_gene: TRBJ2-7; d_gene: .; abundance: .
CDR3nt: TGTGCCAGATCACAGGGGGGTCAGCCCCAGCATTTT; CDR3aa: CARSQGGQPQHF; v_gene: TRBV5-6; j_gene: TRBJ1-5; d_gene: TRBD1; abundance: .
CDR3nt: TGTGCCAGCAGCTTTAGGGACAGGGAAAGGCAGTACTTC; CDR3aa: CASSFRDRERQYF; v_gene: TRBV7-6; j_gene: TRBJ2-7; d_gene: TRBD1; abundance: few
CDR3nt: TGCAGCGTTGCTAGGGGCCTCGGGGAGCTGTTTTTT; CDR3aa: CSVARGLGELFF; v_gene: TRBV29-1; j_gene: TRBJ2-2; d_gene: .; abundance: once
CDR3nt: TGCAGCGTAACCGGGACCTACGAGCAGTACTTC; CDR3aa: CSVTGTYEQYF; v_gene: TRBV29-1; j_gene: TRBJ2-7; d_gene: .; abundance: .
CDR3nt: TGTGCCAGCAGCCAAGCAGGACTAGCGGGTGCCTACGAGCAGTACTTC; CDR3aa: CASSQAGLAGAYEQYF; v_gene: TRBV4-2; j_gene: TRBJ2-7; d_gene: TRBD2; abundance: .
CDR3nt: TGTGCCAGCAGCTTGACAGGGTGGGAGGCCTATGGCTACACCTTC; CDR3aa: CASSLTGWEAYGYTF; v_gene: TRBV7-2; j_gene: TRBJ1-2; d_gene: TRBD1; abundance: .
CDR3nt: TGTGCCAGCAGTTTTAGGGGAGGGCAGCCCCAGCATTTT; CDR3aa: CASSFRGGQPQHF; v_gene: TRBV27; j_gene: TRBJ1-5; d_gene: .; abundance: .
CDR3nt: TGTGCCAGCACCTTTACAGGACGTGCTGAAGCTTTCTTT; CDR3aa: CASTFTGRAEAFF; v_gene: TRBV13; j_gene: TRBJ1-1; d_gene: .; abundance: few
CDR3nt: TGTGCCAGCAGTTCCCCCCCCGTCTCCTACGAGCAGTACTTC; CDR3aa: CASSSPPVSYEQYF; v_gene: TRBV28; j_gene: TRBJ2-7; d_gene: .; abundance: .